This note documents a single TCR beta chain sequence. This table comes from immunoSEQ multiplex PCR, and its TCRdb copy is limited to in-frame clones, with some not included. The data hold about 200,000 clones, with around nine tenths observed a single time. The trim removed 0 bases at V and 3 bases at J, leaving 4 bases unmatched. Germline CDR1 is LGHDT and CDR2 is YNNKEL (reference sequence). The CDR3 loop spans 17 amino acids. The data were taken from a study of blood T cell repertoires in COVID-19. Sequencing was carried out using PBMCs or T cells enriched from blood (not recorded which). The clonotype comes from a woman aged 25 to 39 with acute COVID-19. J is TRBJ2-1 and V is TRBV3-1 (or the pseudogene TRBV3-2); 11 bases fit TRBD2. The CDR3 sequence is CASSQDLAGGLYNEQFF. Written as DNA, the CDR3 is TGTGCCAGCAGCCAAGATCTAGCGGGGGGCCTCTACAATGAGCAGTTCTTC.